This T cell receptor (beta chain) derives from a study of siplizumab effects on memory and regulatory T cells. This clone has a handful of counts. Generated by immunoSEQ multiplex PCR, the TCRdb table keeps only in-frame clones and is missing some. The sample records 100,000 or so clones, 75% to 95% being singletons. The sequence was obtained from a human donor in good health. Some clones in this sample may be carry-over from other donors' samples. Sequences were obtained from CD4+ T cells sorted from blood.

DNA for the CDR3: TGTGCCAGCTTCGGGGTAGCGGGAGTTCGGTTCTTC. It encodes CASFGVAGVRFF. The chain employs TRBV28 and TRBJ2-1; 9 bases are shared with TRBD2. Per germline, CDR1 MDHEN and CDR2 SYDVKM. V was pared by 8 bases and J by 15 bases, with 11 bases of the junction left unmatched. The CDR3 is 12 amino acids.